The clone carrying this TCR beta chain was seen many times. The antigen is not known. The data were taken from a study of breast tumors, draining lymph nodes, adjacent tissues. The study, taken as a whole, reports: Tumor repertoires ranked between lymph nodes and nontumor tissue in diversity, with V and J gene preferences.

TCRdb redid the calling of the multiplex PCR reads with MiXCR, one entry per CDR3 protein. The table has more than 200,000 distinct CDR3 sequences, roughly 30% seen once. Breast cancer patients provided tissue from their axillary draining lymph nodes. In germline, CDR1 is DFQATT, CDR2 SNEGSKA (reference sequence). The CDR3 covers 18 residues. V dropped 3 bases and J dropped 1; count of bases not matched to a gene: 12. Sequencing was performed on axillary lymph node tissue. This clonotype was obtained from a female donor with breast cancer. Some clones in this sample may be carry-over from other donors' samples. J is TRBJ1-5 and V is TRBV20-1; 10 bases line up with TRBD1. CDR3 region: CSASAPGQGPLSNQPQHF. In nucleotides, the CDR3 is TGCAGTGCTAGTGCCCCGGGACAGGGGCCCTTAAGCAATCAGCCCCAGCATTTT.